This T cell receptor (beta chain) was obtained from a study of response to subunit inactivated influenza vaccine. This clonotype was recorded many times. Its target is not known. MiXCR was run by TCRdb on the RT-PCR reads, yielding one entry per CDR3 protein. The sample carries around 790,000 distinct CDR3 sequences, around 21% recorded once. General study results and limits: T cells newly recruited by each seasonal influenza vaccination are few, the authors suggested.

The length of the CDR3 is 15 residues. The germline V gene encodes CDR1 MDHEN and CDR2 SYDVKM. Trimming removed 6 bases from V and 2 bases from J; junction bases left unmatched: 6. The chain combines TRBV28 with TRBJ2-1; 8 bases are a match to TRBD1. The receptor comes from a man in his forties or fifties who received an inactivated influenza vaccine. The sample was PBMCs from blood, taken about 5 days after vaccination. CDR3 in DNA: TGTGCCAGCAGCCCCGGACAGGGAACCTACAATGAGCAGTTCTTC. It specifies CASSPGQGTYNEQFF.